This T cell receptor (beta chain) stems from a study of beta chain features in type 1 diabetes. The whole isolated RNA underwent reverse transcription, so sequencing captured expressed TCRB transcripts. Data came from immunoSEQ multiplex PCR; TCRdb stores just in-frame clones and leaves some out. The sample records under 950,000 clones, 15% to 20% being singletons. Of note for this clone: Its target is not known.

CD45RO/CCR7/CD25/CD127/CD95/CD27 separated CD4+ naive, central memory, regulatory and stem cell-like memory cells by sorting. Study observations and caveats: Over-representation of high TCR-expressing cells was a possible consequence of cDNA sequencing. The naive, central memory and Treg TCRB repertoires of patients appeared to be more similar to one another than those of healthy donors.

The V and J ends lost 6 bases and 1 base, in that order; junction bases with no gene match: 2. CDR1 is SQVTM and CDR2 is ANQGSEA in the germline V gene. The CDR3 consists of 12 residues. This sequence originates from a woman under 30 in good health. V is TRBV29-1 and J is TRBJ2-5; 7 bases align to TRBD2. Material for sequencing was naive CD4+ T cells from blood. This chain's CDR3 is CSVWGGQETQYF. The DNA of the CDR3 is TGCAGCGTGTGGGGGGGCCAAGAGACCCAGTACTTC.